The 27 T cell receptor beta chains presented below share a single source sample, sequenced in a study of T cells of healthy individuals. TCRdb reprocessed the 5' RACE reads via MiXCR and lists one record per CDR3 protein. The table includes around 40,000 distinct CDR3 sequences, approximately 4.9% detected once. The receptors derive from a human donor in good health.

There are many counts of this clonotype. This chain links TRBV15 with TRBJ1-5; D possibly corresponds to TRBD1 (6 bases). The germline V and J ends were trimmed by 4 bases and 6 bases, with 13 bases remaining between them. The CDR3 contains 14 residues. In germline, CDR1 is LNHNV, CDR2 YYDKDF (reference sequence). This CDR3 is CATSKQGDGQPQHF. In DNA, the CDR3 is TGTGCCACCAGCAAACAGGGCGACGGTCAGCCCCAGCATTTT.

This clonotype was observed a few times. The chain recombines TRBV29-1 with TRBJ2-7; 7 positions match TRBD1. From germline, CDR1 is SQVTM and CDR2 ANQGSEA. The CDR3 consists of 12 residues. Losses at the gene ends were 5 bases for V and 1 base for J; bases not matched to a gene: 2. The CDR3 loop reads CSVTDRSYEQYF. In nucleotides, the CDR3 is TGCAGCGTTACGGACAGGTCCTACGAGCAGTACTTC.

In this sample, this clonotype turned up many times. V is TRBV12-3 or TRBV12-4 and J is TRBJ2-1; possible D gene TRBD2, 5 bases. V lost 3 bases, J lost 6 bases, and 24 bases lay in between. The CDR3 extends over 18 amino acids. The CDR3 bases are TGTGCCAGCAGTTTCGTCCCCCGTCTGAGGGCCGGTGGCAATGAGCAGTTCTTC. Translation: CASSFVPRLRAGGNEQFF.

As DNA, the CDR3 is TGTGCCAGTAGTATCCCGGGACAGGGGAGTCGCAATCAGCCCCAGCATTTT. It encodes CASSIPGQGSRNQPQHF. The chain has TRBV19 and TRBJ1-5; 10 bases map to TRBD1. The CDR3 extends over 17 amino acids. Trimming removed 3 bases from V and 2 bases from J; junction bases left unmatched: 7. Germline V lookup: CDR1 LNHDA, CDR2 SQIVND (reference sequence).

This clonotype was seen ten or more times. The rearrangement joins TRBV20-1 to TRBJ2-3; 10 nucleotides line up with TRBD2. Losses at the gene ends were 6 bases for V and 2 bases for J; bases not matched to a gene: 11. CDR3 length: 16 amino acids. Germline assignment: CDR1 DFQATT and CDR2 SNEGSKA (reference sequence). CDR3 in amino acids: CSANLGSGGITDTQYF. For the CDR3, the DNA is TGCAGTGCCAACCTGGGTAGCGGGGGGATCACAGATACGCAGTATTTT.

This clonotype was recorded at least ten times. V gene TRBV20-1 combines with J gene TRBJ1-2; tentatively, D is TRBD1 (6 bases). CDR1 is DFQATT, CDR2 SNEGSKA, per germline (reference sequence). The CDR3 has 13 residues. The V gene lost 1 base and the J gene lost 2 bases, with 8 bases spanning the gap. DNA for the CDR3: TGCAGTGCTAGAGCCCAGGGGAACTATGGCTACACCTTC. Translated, it gives CSARAQGNYGYTF.

This clonotype was recorded many times. The gene calls are TRBV6-5 and TRBJ2-7, with D tentatively TRBD1 (9 bases). The V gene lost 2 bases and the J gene lost 0 bases, with 20 bases spanning the gap. The CDR3 covers 18 residues. Germline CDR1 MNHEY, CDR2 SVGAGI. In nucleotides, the CDR3 is TGTGCCAGCAGTTACCGGGGGGGGGACAGGGTAAACTCCTACGAGCAGTACTTC. Translation gives CASSYRGGDRVNSYEQYF.

This clonotype appeared many times. Germline and junction disagree at one end, which may indicate a read error. The chain is built from TRBV7-9 and TRBJ2-7; a possible D gene is TRBD2 (5 bases). Germline V gives CDR1 SEHNR, CDR2 FQNEAQ (reference sequence). The CDR3 totals 14 residues. The CDR3 sequence is CASSSRAAGGRRDF. The CDR3 region has the DNA TGTGCCAGCAGCTCCCGCGCGGCTGGAGGCAGACGGGACTTC.

V is TRBV12-3 or TRBV12-4 and J is TRBJ1-2, with a tentative D call TRBD1 (5 bases). Between the trimmed V and J ends, which lost 4 bases and 8 bases, there was a span of 14 bases. The CDR3 covers 13 residues. The CDR3 loop is CASSSGRDGGYTF. The CDR3 coding sequence is TGTGCCAGCAGTTCGGGCAGGGACGGAGGCTACACCTTC.

This clonotype was observed many times. The chain uses TRBV4-1 and TRBJ2-7; D possibly corresponds to TRBD1 (5 bases). Germline CDR1 MGHRA, CDR2 YSYEKL. Trimming removed 2 bases from V and 7 bases from J, with 21 bases in between. The CDR3 spans 16 residues. The CDR3 region is CASSQPRGYEQKEQYF. In nucleotides, the CDR3 is TGCGCCAGCAGCCAACCAAGGGGTTATGAACAAAAGGAGCAGTACTTC.

Ten or more counts support this clonotype. This sequence joins TRBV7-2 and TRBJ2-3, with 8 positions matching TRBD2. The germline CDR1 and CDR2 sequences are SGHTA and FQGNSA. V lost 5 bases to trimming and J lost 0 bases; unmatched junction nucleotides: 4. The CDR3 extends over 15 amino acids. This chain's CDR3 is CASSITSGSTDTQYF. In nucleotides, the CDR3 is TGTGCCAGCAGCATTACTAGCGGCAGCACAGATACGCAGTATTTT.

The chain is built from TRBV7-9 and TRBJ2-7; unclear D gene. Germline loops: CDR1 SEHNR, CDR2 FQNEAQ (reference sequence). The CDR3 extends over 12 amino acids. V gave up 4 bases and J gave up 3 bases, with 7 bases separating them. The CDR3 loop reads CASSWGFYEQYF. The CDR3 nucleotides read TGTGCCAGCAGCTGGGGATTCTACGAGCAGTACTTC.

This clonotype was counted ten times or more. The chain carries TRBV5-5 and TRBJ1-5; no clear D gene. The CDR3 runs to 13 residues. Germline lookup yields CDR1 SGHKS and CDR2 YYEKEE (reference sequence). Trimming removed 1 base at V and 5 bases at J, with 7 bases between. The CDR3 DNA reads as TGTGCCAGCAGCTTGTGGGAGGATCAGCCCCAGCATTTT. Translating gives CASSLWEDQPQHF.

This clonotype was picked up many times. The rearrangement uses TRBV28 and TRBJ2-7; 7 nucleotides match TRBD2. Germline trimming cut 4 bases from V and 1 base from J; bases unmatched to any gene: 7. Germline V CDR1 and CDR2: MDHEN, SYDVKM. The CDR3 extends over 15 amino acids. This chain's CDR3 is CASSSSGGGSYEQYF. DNA of the CDR3: TGTGCCAGCAGTTCCTCGGGAGGTGGTTCCTACGAGCAGTACTTC. Using reference TRBV28 and TRBJ2-7 for the parts outside the CDR3, the full variable domain is DVKVTQSSRYLVKRTGEKVFLECVQDMDHENMFWYRQDPGLGLRLIYFSYDVKMKEKGDIPEGYSVSREKKERFSLILESASTNQTSMYLCASSSSGGGSYEQYFGPGTRLTVT.

This clonotype was detected many times. The V call is TRBV7-2, the J call TRBJ1-6; 7 nucleotides align to TRBD1. Germline V gives CDR1 SGHTA, CDR2 FQGNSA. V was clipped by 1 base and J by 7 bases; unmatched bases: 4. The CDR3 loop spans 15 amino acids. In nucleotides, the CDR3 is TGTGCCAGCAGCTTAGTCCGGACAGGCAATTCACCCCTCCACTTT. It codes for CASSLVRTGNSPLHF.

The table lists this clonotype with many counts. CDR3 in DNA: TGTGGCTCAAGTTCGTGCAGGGGCAGCGAATGGAGCAATCAGCCCCAGCATTTT. Its protein is CGSSSCRGSEWSNQPQHF. The gene calls are TRBV11-1 and TRBJ1-5, with D tentatively TRBD1 (6 bases). The CDR3 contains 18 residues. Germline CDR1 and CDR2: SGHAT and FQDESV (reference sequence).

Points on this clonotype: A much bigger clone sits one base away, suggesting this may be a read error. The V gene is TRBV6-5, the J gene TRBJ2-3; 8 bases map to TRBD2. Trimming removed 6 bases from V and 6 bases from J; junction bases left unmatched: 11. Germline V lookup: CDR1 MNHEY, CDR2 SVGAGI. The CDR3 contains 15 residues. CDR3 sequence reads: CASRPNGGAYDTQYF. The CDR3, as DNA: TGTGCCAGCAGACCTAACGGGGGGGCGTACGATACGCAGTATTTT.

This clonotype was picked up many times. The CDR3 DNA follows: TGCAGTGCTAGAGATTTTGAGGGAGAGCCTACCGGGGAGCTGTTTTTT. It yields the protein CSARDFEGEPTGELFF. This chain joins TRBV20-1 and TRBJ2-2; a weak D match, TRBD2 (5 bases). The germline gives CDR1 DFQATT, CDR2 SNEGSKA (reference sequence). The CDR3 covers 16 residues. Trimming took off 0 bases at V and 5 bases at J, with 16 bases between the two ends.

This clonotype was counted many times. This rearrangement joins TRBV10-3 to TRBJ1-1; D unresolved. V lost 0 bases, J lost 0 bases, and 2 bases lay in between. CDR1 and CDR2 from the germline V gene are ENHRY and SYGVKD. The CDR3 totals 13 residues. Here the CDR3 reads CAISESMNTEAFF. CDR3 coding DNA: TGTGCCATCAGTGAGTCGATGAACACTGAAGCTTTCTTT.

This chain's CDR3 is CASSSHRAGESDTQYF. As DNA, the CDR3 is TGTGCCAGCAGCTCCCACAGGGCCGGAGAGTCGGATACGCAGTATTTT. This chain links TRBV6-5 with TRBJ2-3; maybe TRBD1 (6 bases). Trimming cost V 6 bases and J 6 bases, with 22 bases left between them. This CDR3 spans 16 amino acids. CDR1 MNHEY and CDR2 SVGAGI come from the germline V gene.

Ten or more counts support this clonotype. DNA for the CDR3: TGTGCCAGCAGCCAGATAGGGGGGGACGAGCAGTACTTC. Residues: CASSQIGGDEQYF. The chain links TRBV3-1 to TRBJ2-7; tentative D call: TRBD2 (7 bases). CDR3 length: 13 residues. V shed 3 bases and J shed 5 bases, with 11 bases lying between them. Per germline, CDR1 LGHDT and CDR2 YNNKEL (reference sequence).

At least ten counts were recorded for this clonotype. The rearrangement links TRBV7-2 to TRBJ2-7, with TRBD1 matching 7 bases. The CDR3 runs to 14 residues. V lost 5 bases and J lost 7; bases outside the gene matches: 11. CDR1 is SGHTA and CDR2 is FQGNSA in the germline V gene. This CDR3 reads CASSLGASRGEQYF. The CDR3 DNA reads TGTGCCAGCAGCCTTGGGGCGAGCAGGGGGGAGCAGTACTTC.

V is TRBV6-1 and J is TRBJ2-2; unclear D gene. From germline, CDR1 is MNHNS and CDR2 SASEGT. V lost 2 bases and J 6 bases, leaving 10 bases between the germline ends. CDR3 size: 14 residues. The DNA of the CDR3 is TGTGCCAGCAGTGAAACGACGGACCCCGGGGAGCTGTTTTTT. Its protein product is CASSETTDPGELFF.

At least ten counts were recorded for this clonotype. The CDR3: CASSEFWLAGVFSTDTQYF. In DNA, the CDR3 is TGCGCCAGCAGTGAGTTTTGGCTAGCGGGAGTCTTTAGCACAGATACGCAGTATTTT. The V and J genes are TRBV10-2 and TRBJ2-3, with 10 bases matching TRBD2. J was trimmed by 0 bases and V by 1 base; bases with no gene match: 10. The germline CDR1 and CDR2 sequences are WSHSY and SAAADI. This CDR3 is 19 amino acids long.

This clonotype was recorded many times. The rearrangement uses TRBV2 and TRBJ1-5; D gene uncertain. The CDR3 contains 12 residues. The V and J ends lost 6 bases and 2 bases respectively, with 5 bases between them. Germline V CDR1 and CDR2: SNHLY, FYNNEI. CDR3 sequence: CASSQGNQPQHF. Here the CDR3 DNA reads TGTGCCAGCAGCCAAGGCAATCAGCCCCAGCATTTT.

This clonotype was seen ten or more times. V and J are TRBV7-3 and TRBJ2-1; the match to TRBD2 covers 10 bases. Germline CDR1 and CDR2: SGHTA and FQGTGA. Trimming cost V 4 bases and J 2 bases; bases outside gene matches: 2. The CDR3 contains 15 residues. CDR3 in amino acids: CASSSLAGAYNEQFF. For the CDR3, the DNA is TGTGCCAGCAGCTCTCTAGCGGGAGCCTACAATGAGCAGTTCTTC. Together with reference TRBV7-3 and TRBJ2-1, the CDR3 gives the full variable domain: GAGVSQTPSNKVTEKGKYVELRCDPISGHTALYWYRQSLGQGPEFLIYFQGTGAADDSGLPNDRFFAVRPEGSVSTLKIQRTERGDSAVYLCASSSLAGAYNEQFFGPGTRLTVL.

This clonotype was recorded at least ten times. This rearrangement joins TRBV20-1 to TRBJ2-1; D not certain. From germline, CDR1 is DFQATT and CDR2 SNEGSKA (reference sequence). Between the trimmed V and J ends, which lost 0 bases and 4 bases, there was a span of 19 bases. This CDR3 is 17 amino acids long. The DNA for the CDR3 is TGCAGTGCTAGAGATTTAGGAAGCGTAGGTGCGTACAATGAGCAGTTCTTC. This sequence encodes CSARDLGSVGAYNEQFF.